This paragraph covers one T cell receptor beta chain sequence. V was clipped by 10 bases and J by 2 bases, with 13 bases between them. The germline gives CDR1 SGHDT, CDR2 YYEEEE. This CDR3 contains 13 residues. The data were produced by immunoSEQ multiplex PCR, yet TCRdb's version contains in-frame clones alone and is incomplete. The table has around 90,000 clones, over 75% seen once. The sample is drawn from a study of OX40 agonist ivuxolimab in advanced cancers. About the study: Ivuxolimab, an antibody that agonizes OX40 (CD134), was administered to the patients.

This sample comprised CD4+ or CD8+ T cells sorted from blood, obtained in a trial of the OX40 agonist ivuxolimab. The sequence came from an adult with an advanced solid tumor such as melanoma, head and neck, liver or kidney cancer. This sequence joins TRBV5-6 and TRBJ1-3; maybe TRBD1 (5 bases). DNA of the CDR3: TGTGCCTCCAACCGGGGGGCTGGAAACACCATATATTTT. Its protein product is CASNRGAGNTIYF.